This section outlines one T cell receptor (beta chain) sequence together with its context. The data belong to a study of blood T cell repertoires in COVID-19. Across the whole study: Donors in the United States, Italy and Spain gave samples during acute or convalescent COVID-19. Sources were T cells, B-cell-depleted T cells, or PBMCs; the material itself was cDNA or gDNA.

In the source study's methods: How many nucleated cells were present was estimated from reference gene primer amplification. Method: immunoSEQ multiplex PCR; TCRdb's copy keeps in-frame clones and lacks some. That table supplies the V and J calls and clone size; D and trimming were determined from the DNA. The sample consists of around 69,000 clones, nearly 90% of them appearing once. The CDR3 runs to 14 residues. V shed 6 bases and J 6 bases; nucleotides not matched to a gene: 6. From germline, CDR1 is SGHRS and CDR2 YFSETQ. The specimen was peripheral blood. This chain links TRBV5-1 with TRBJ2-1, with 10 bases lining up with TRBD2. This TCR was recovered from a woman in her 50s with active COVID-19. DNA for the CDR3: TGCGCCAGCACGGCGAGCGGGAGGGGCAATGAGCAGTTCTTC. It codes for CASTASGRGNEQFF.